This TCR beta chain stems from a study of blood T cell repertoires in COVID-19. Assay used: immunoSEQ multiplex PCR; TCRdb lists only in-frame clones, some missing. The table shows around 200,000 clones, with about 83% occurring only once. This CDR3 is 15 amino acids long. The germline CDR1 and CDR2 sequences are LGHDT and YNNKEL (reference sequence). Between the trimmed V and J ends, which lost 4 bases and 0 bases, there was a span of 10 bases. In regard to this clone: In the same sample, other DNA sequences code for this CDR3.

The clonotype was recovered from a woman in her 40s with active or convalescent COVID-19. Sequences were obtained from peripheral blood. V gene TRBV3-1 (or the pseudogene TRBV3-2) combines with J gene TRBJ1-5, with D perhaps matching TRBD1 (5 bases). The CDR3 region has the DNA TGTGCCAGCAGCCGATCCGGGGGTAGCAATCAGCCCCAGCATTTT. Residues: CASSRSGGSNQPQHF.